This TCR beta chain was sequenced for a study of identical twins' blood T cells. V shed 5 bases and J shed 0 bases, with 8 bases lying between them. CDR3 length: 14 amino acids. Looked up from germline, CDR1 is MNHNY and CDR2 is SVGAGI (reference sequence). MiXCR was run by TCRdb on the 5' RACE reads, yielding one entry per CDR3 protein. The profile shows 350,000 to 450,000 distinct CDR3 sequences, around 30% of them singletons. Six healthy women, forming three identical twin pairs, donated samples. This receptor was obtained from a woman between 18 and 50 years old in good health. The rearrangement joins TRBV6-6 to TRBJ1-3; no firm D call. Source material: PBMCs. CDR3 sequence reads: CASSITLSGNTIYF. For the CDR3, the DNA is TGTGCCAGCAGTATAACACTCTCTGGAAACACCATATATTTT.